The clone carrying this T cell receptor beta chain is medium-sized within its sample. Antigen: not known. The source of the sample is a study of early T cells in non-severe SARS-CoV-2 infection. Study details: Unsorted whole-blood RNA was sequenced in bulk, leaving chains unpaired.

The library protocol tagged individual cDNA molecules with unique molecular identifiers. Using its own MiXCR run on the 5' RACE reads, TCRdb lists one record per CDR3 protein. The data contain under 35,000 distinct CDR3 sequences, 6.6% of them singletons. Overall study findings and caveats: Anti-spike CD8 specificities were favored by VDJdb matching, whose results missed private and CD4 specificities.

The germline V gene has CDR1 SGHAT and CDR2 FQNNGV. Trimming stripped 1 base from V and 2 bases from J, with 13 bases between. This CDR3 comprises 16 residues. The receptor was isolated from an adult who was a healthcare worker with PCR-confirmed SARS-CoV-2 infection or an uninfected control (not recorded which). The chain couples TRBV11-2 to TRBJ2-3, with a possible D match to TRBD1 (5 bases). Sequenced material: whole blood. This chain's CDR3 is CASSLGARAVTDTQYF. The CDR3 nucleotides read TGTGCCAGCAGCTTAGGAGCCAGGGCCGTCACAGATACGCAGTATTTT. The entire variable domain, with the rest obtained from reference TRBV11-2 and TRBJ2-3, is as follows: EAGVAQSPRYKIIEKRQSVAFWCNPISGHATLYWYQQILGQGPKLLIQFQNNGVVDDSQLPKDRFSAERLKGVDSTLKIQPAKLEDSAVYLCASSLGARAVTDTQYFGPGTRLTVL.